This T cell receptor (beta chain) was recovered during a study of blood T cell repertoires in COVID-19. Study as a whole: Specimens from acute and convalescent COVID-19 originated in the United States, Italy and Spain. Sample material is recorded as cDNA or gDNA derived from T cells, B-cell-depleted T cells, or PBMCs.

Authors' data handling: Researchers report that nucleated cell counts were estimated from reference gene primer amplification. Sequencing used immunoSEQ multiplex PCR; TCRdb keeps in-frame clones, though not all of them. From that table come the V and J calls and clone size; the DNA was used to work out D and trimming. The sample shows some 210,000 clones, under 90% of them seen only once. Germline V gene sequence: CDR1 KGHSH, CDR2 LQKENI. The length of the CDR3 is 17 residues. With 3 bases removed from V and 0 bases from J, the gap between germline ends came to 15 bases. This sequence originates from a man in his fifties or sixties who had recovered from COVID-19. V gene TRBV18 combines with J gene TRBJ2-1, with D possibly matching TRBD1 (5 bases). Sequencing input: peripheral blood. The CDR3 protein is CASSPLDSPSSYNEQFF. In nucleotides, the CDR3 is TGTGCCAGCTCACCTCTCGACAGTCCGAGCTCCTACAATGAGCAGTTCTTC.